This T cell receptor (beta chain) was sequenced during a study of blood T cell repertoires in COVID-19. TCRdb keeps only in-frame clones here, not all; method: immunoSEQ multiplex PCR. The sample lists over 95,000 clones, around 85% seen once, with roughly 1.5% in the top ten. CDR1 is SGHTA and CDR2 is FQGTGA in the germline V gene. V lost 5 bases and J lost 4, with 14 bases in between. The CDR3 loop spans 14 amino acids. This TCR came from a man between 45 and 60 years old with acute or convalescent COVID-19. Sequencing used peripheral blood. J is TRBJ2-5 and V is TRBV7-3; D might be TRBD2 (6 bases). The CDR3 region is CASSTGVDRETQYF. In DNA, the CDR3 is TGTGCCAGCAGCACGGGGGTGGACCGAGAGACCCAGTACTTC.